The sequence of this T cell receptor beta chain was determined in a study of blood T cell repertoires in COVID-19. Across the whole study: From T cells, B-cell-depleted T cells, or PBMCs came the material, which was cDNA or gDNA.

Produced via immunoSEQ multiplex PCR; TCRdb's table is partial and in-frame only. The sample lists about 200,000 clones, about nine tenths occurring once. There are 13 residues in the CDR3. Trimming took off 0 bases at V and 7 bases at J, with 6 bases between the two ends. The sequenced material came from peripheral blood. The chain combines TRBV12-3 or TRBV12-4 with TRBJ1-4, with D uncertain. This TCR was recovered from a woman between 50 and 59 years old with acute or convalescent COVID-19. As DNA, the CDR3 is TGTGCCAGCAGTTTAGCATTAGCTGAAAAACTGTTTTTT. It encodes CASSLALAEKLFF.